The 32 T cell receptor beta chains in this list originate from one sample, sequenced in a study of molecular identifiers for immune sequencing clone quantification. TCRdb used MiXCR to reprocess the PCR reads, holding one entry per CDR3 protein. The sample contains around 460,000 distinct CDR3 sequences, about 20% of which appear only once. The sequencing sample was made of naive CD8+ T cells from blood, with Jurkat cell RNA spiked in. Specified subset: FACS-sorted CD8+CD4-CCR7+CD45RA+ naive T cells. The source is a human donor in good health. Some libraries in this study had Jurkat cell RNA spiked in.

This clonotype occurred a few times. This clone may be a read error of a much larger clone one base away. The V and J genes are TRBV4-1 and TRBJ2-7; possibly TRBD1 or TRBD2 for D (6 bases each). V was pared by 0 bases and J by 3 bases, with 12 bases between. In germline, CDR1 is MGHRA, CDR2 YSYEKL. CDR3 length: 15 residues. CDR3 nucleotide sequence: TGCGCCAGCAGCCAAGATTGGGGGGCAGTCTACGAGCAGTACTTC. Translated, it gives CASSQDWGAVYEQYF.

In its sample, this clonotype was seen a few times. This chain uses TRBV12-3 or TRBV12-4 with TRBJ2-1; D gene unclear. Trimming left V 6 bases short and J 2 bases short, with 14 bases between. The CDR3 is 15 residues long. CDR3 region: CASRITRTPYNEQFF. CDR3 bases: TGTGCCAGCAGGATAACCAGGACCCCCTACAATGAGCAGTTCTTC.

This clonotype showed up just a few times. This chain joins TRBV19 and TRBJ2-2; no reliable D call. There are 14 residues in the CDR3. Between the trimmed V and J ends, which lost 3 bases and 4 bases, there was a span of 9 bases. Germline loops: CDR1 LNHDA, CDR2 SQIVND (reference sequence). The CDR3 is CASSIGFGTGELFF. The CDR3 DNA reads TGTGCCAGTAGTATTGGGTTCGGCACCGGGGAGCTGTTTTTT.

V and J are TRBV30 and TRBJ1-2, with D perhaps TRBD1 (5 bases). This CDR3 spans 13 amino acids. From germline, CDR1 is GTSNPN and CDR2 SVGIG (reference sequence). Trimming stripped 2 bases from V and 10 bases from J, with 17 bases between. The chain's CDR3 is CAWSILPGPHYTF. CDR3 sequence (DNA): TGTGCCTGGAGTATCTTACCGGGACCCCACTACACCTTC. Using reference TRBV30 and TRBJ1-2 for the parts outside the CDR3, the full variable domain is SQTIHQWPATLVQPVGSPLSLECTVEGTSNPNLYWYRQAAGRGLQLLFYSVGIGQISSEVPQNLSASRPQDRQFILSSKKLLLSDSGFYLCAWSILPGPHYTFGSGTRLTVV.

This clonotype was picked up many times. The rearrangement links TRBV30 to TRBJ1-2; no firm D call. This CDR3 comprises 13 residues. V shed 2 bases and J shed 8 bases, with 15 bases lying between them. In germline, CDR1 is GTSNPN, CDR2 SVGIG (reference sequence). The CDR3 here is CAWSPEDRKGYTF. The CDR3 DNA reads TGTGCCTGGAGTCCCGAGGATCGGAAAGGCTACACCTTC.

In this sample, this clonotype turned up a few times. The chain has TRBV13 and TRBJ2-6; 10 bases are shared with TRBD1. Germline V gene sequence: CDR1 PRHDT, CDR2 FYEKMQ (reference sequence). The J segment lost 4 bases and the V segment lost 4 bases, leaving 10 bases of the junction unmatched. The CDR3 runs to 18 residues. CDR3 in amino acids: CASSSMGRQGAGANVLTF. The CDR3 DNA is TGTGCCAGCAGCTCTATGGGGAGACAGGGGGCCGGGGCCAACGTCCTGACTTTC.

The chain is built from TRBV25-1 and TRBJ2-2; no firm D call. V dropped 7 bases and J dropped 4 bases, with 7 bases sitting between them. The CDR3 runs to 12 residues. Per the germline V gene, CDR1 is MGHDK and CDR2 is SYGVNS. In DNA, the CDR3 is TGTGCCAGCAATGTCGCCACCGGGGAGCTGTTTTTT. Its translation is CASNVATGELFF.

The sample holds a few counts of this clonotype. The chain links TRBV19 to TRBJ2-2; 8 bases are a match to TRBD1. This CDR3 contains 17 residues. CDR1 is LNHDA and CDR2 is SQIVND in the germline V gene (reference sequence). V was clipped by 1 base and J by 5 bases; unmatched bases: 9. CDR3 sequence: CASSIALTGAPTGELFF. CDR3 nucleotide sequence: TGTGCCAGTAGTATAGCCTTGACAGGGGCCCCAACCGGGGAGCTGTTTTTT.

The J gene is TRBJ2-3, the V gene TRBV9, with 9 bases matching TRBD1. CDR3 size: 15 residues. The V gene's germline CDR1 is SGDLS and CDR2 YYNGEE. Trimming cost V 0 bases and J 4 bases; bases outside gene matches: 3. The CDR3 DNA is TGTGCCAGCAGCGTAGACCGACAGGGGGCAGATACGCAGTATTTT. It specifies CASSVDRQGADTQYF.

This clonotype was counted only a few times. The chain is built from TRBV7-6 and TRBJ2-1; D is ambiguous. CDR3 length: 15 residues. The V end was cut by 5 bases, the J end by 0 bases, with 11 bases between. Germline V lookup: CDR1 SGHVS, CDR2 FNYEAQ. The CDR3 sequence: CASSPIISSYNEQFF. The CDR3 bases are TGTGCCAGCAGCCCCATAATTAGCTCCTACAATGAGCAGTTCTTC.

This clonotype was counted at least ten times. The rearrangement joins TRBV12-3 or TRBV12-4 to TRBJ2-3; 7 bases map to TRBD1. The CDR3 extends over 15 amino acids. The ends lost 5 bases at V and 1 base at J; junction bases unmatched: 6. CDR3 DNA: TGTGCCAGCAGTGACCCCACAGGGGGCACAGATACGCAGTATTTT. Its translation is CASSDPTGGTDTQYF.

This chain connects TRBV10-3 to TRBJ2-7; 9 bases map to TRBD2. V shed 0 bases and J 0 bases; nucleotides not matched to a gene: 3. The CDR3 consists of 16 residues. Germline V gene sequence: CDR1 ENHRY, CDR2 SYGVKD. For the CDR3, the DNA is TGTGCCATCAGTGAGTCCGAACTAGCGGGCTCCTACGAGCAGTACTTC. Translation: CAISESELAGSYEQYF.

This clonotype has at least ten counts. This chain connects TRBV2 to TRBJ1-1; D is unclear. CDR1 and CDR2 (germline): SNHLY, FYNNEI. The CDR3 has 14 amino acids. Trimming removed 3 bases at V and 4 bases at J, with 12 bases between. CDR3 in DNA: TGTGCCAGCAGTGATGGCCTCACCGCCACTGAAGCTTTCTTT. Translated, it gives CASSDGLTATEAFF.

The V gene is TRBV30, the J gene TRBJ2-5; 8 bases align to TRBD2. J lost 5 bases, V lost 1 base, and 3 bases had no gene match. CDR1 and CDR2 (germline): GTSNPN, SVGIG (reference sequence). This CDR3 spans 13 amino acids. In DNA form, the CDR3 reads TGTGCCTGGAGTGGGGCGGGAGGCGAGACCCAGTACTTC. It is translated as CAWSGAGGETQYF.

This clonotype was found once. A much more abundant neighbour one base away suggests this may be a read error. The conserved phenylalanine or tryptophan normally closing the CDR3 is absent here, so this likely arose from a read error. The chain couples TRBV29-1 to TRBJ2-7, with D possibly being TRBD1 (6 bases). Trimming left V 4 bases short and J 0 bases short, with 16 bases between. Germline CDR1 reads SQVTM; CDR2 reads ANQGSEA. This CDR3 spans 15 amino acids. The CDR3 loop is CSVATGFRSSYEQYL. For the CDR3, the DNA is TGCAGCGTTGCTACAGGGTTTCGAAGCTCCTACGAGCAGTACCTC.

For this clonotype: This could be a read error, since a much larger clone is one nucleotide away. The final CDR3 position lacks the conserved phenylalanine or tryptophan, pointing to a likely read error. The CDR3 is CASSLTGIGNQPQHS. The CDR3, as DNA: TGCGCCAGCAGCTTGACAGGGATAGGCAATCAGCCCCAGCATTCT. The chain has TRBV5-1 and TRBJ1-5; D is possibly TRBD1 (6 bases). CDR1 is SGHRS and CDR2 is YFSETQ in the germline V gene. This CDR3 comprises 15 residues. Trimming pared 1 base from V and 2 bases from J, leaving 10 bases between.

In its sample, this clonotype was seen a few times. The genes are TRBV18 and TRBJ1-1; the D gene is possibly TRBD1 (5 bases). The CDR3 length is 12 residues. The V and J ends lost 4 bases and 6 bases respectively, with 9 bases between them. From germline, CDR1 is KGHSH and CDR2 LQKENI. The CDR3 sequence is CASSQRDPEAFF. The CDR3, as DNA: TGTGCCAGCTCACAAAGGGACCCTGAAGCTTTCTTT.

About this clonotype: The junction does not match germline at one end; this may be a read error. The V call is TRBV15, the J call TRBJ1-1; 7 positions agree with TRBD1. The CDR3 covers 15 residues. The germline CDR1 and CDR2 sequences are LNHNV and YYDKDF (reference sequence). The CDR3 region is CATSIRGQQNAEAFF. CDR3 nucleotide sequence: TGTGCCACCAGCATTAGGGGACAGCAGAACGCTGAAGCTTTCTTT.

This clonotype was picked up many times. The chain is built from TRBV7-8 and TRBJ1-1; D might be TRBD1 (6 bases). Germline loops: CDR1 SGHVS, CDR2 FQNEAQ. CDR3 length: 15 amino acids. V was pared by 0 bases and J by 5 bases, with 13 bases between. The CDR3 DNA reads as TGTGCCAGCAGCTTAGCGCTGGGGGCGGAAACTGAAGCTTTCTTT. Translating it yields CASSLALGAETEAFF.

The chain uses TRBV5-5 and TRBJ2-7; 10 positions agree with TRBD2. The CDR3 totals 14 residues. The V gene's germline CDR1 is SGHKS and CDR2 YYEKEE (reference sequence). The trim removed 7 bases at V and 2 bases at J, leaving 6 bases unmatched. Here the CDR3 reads CASQGLAAAYEQYF. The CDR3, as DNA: TGTGCCAGCCAAGGACTAGCGGCTGCCTACGAGCAGTACTTC.

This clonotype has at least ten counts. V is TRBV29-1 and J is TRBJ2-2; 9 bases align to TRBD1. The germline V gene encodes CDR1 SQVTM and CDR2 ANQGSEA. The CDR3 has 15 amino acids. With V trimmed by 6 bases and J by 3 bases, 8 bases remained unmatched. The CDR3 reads CSVPGQGTHTGELFF. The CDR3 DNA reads TGCAGCGTGCCGGGACAGGGAACGCACACCGGGGAGCTGTTTTTT.

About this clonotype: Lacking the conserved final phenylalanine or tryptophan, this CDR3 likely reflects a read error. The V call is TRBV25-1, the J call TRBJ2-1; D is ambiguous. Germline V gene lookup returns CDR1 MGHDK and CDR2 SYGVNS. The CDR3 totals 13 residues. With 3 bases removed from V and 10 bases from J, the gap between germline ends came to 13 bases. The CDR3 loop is CASSDKFYSEQFY. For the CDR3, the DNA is TGTGCCAGCAGTGACAAATTTTATTCCGAGCAGTTCTAC.

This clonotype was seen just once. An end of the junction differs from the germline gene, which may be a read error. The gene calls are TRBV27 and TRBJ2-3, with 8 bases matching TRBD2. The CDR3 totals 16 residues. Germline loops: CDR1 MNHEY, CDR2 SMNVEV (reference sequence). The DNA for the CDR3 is TGTGCCGGCAGTTTAGGAGCGGGGGCCTTCACAGATACGCAGTATTTT. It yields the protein CAGSLGAGAFTDTQYF.

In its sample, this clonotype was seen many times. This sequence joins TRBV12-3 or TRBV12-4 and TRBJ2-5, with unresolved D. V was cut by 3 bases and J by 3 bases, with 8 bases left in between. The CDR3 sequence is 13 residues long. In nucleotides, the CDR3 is TGTGCCAGCAGTTTTACCGGAGAAGAGACCCAGTACTTC. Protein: CASSFTGEETQYF.

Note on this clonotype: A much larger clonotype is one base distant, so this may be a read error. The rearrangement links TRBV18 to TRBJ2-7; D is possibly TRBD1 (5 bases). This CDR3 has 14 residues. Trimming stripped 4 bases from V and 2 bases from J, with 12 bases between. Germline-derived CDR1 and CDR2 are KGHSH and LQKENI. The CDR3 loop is CASSHEGVTYEQYF. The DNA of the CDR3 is TGTGCCAGCTCACACGAAGGGGTGACCTACGAGCAGTACTTC.

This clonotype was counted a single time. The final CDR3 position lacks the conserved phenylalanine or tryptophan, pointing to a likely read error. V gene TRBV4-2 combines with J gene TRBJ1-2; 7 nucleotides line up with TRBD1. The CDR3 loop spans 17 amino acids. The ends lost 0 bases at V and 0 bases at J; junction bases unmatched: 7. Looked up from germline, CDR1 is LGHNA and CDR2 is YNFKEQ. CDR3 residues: CASSQDSTGATNYGYTS. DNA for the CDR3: TGTGCCAGCAGCCAAGATTCAACAGGGGCCACTAACTATGGCTACACCTCC.

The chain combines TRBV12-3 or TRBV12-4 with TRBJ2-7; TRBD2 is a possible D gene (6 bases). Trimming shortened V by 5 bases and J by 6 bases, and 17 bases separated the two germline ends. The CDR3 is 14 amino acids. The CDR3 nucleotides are TGTGCCAGCAGTCCAGAGGGGACGCGGGGCGAGCAGTACTTC. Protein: CASSPEGTRGEQYF.

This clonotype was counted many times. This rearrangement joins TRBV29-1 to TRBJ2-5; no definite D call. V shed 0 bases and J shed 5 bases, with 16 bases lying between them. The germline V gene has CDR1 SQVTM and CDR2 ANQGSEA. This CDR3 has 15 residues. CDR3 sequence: CSVEDIGTALETQYF. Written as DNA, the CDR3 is TGCAGCGTTGAAGATATAGGAACCGCCTTGGAGACCCAGTACTTC.

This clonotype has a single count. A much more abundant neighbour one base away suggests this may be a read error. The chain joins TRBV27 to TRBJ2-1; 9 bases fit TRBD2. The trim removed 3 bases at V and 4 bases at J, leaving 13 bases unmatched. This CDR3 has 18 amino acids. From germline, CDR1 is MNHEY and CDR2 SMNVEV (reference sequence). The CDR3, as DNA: TGTGCCAGCAGTTTCGGAGGACTAGCGAGGGGACCTTACAATGAGCAGTTCTTC. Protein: CASSFGGLARGPYNEQFF.

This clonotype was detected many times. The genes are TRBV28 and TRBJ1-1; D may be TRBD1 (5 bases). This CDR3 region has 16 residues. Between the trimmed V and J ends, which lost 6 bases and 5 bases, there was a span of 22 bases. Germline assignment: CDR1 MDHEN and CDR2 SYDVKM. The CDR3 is CASSSSFPGRGTEAFF. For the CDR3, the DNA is TGTGCCAGCAGCTCCTCTTTTCCGGGGCGAGGGACTGAAGCTTTCTTT.

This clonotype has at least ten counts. CDR3 region: CSVERGAYEQYF. CDR3 bases: TGCAGCGTCGAACGCGGAGCCTACGAGCAGTACTTC. The rearrangement links TRBV29-1 to TRBJ2-7; D gene ambiguous. Per the germline V gene, CDR1 is SQVTM and CDR2 is ANQGSEA. The length of the CDR3 is 12 residues. Trimming pared 6 bases from V and 2 bases from J, leaving 11 bases between.

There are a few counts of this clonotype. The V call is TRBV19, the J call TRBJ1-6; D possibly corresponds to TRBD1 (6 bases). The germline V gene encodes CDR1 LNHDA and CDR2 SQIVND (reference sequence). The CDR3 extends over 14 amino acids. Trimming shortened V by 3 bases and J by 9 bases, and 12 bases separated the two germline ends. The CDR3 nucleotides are TGTGCCAGTAGTATCGGCGGGGGCGGTTCACCCCTCCACTTT. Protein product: CASSIGGGGSPLHF. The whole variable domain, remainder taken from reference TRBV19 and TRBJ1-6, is DGGITQSPKYLFRKEGQNVTLSCEQNLNHDAMYWYRQDPGQGLRLIYYSQIVNDFQKGDIAEGYSVSREKKESFPLTVTSAQKNPTAFYLCASSIGGGGSPLHFGNGTRLTVT.